This entry lists 9 T cell receptor beta chains sequenced from one sample in a study of response to subunit inactivated influenza vaccine. MiXCR was run by TCRdb on the RT-PCR reads, yielding one entry per CDR3 protein. The sample has roughly 780,000 distinct CDR3 sequences; around 20% are singletons. Material: PBMCs from blood, obtained 5 days after vaccination. The receptors shown here come from a man over 45 who received an inactivated influenza vaccine.

This clonotype was counted at least ten times. The chain uses TRBV29-1 and TRBJ2-7; 9 bases align to TRBD2. Per germline, CDR1 SQVTM and CDR2 ANQGSEA. V lost 7 bases to trimming and J lost 3 bases; unmatched junction nucleotides: 7. CDR3 length: 13 amino acids. The CDR3 DNA reads TGCAGCGCCAGGACTAGCGTGGACTACGAGCAGTACTTC. Residues: CSARTSVDYEQYF.

The chain carries TRBV14 and TRBJ2-7; 9 positions match TRBD1. Per germline, CDR1 SGHDN and CDR2 FVKESK. V shed 0 bases and J 3 bases; nucleotides not matched to a gene: 6. There are 16 residues in the CDR3. CDR3 DNA: TGTGCCAGCAGCCAAGATGGGCCGACAGGGGGCTACGAGCAGTACTTC. Its translation is CASSQDGPTGGYEQYF. Full variable domain (outside the CDR3, taken from reference TRBV14 and TRBJ2-7): EAGVTQFPSHSVIEKGQTVTLRCDPISGHDNLYWYRRVMGKEIKFLLHFVKESKQDESGMPNNRFLAERTGGTYSTLKVQPAELEDSGVYFCASSQDGPTGGYEQYFGPGTRLTVT.

This clonotype came up a few times. The chain employs TRBV12-3 or TRBV12-4 and TRBJ1-5, with D perhaps TRBD1 (5 bases). The CDR3 is 15 amino acids. V lost 2 bases to trimming and J lost 2 bases, with 10 bases between them. The CDR3 spells CASSLMGRGNQPQHF. The CDR3 DNA sequence: TGTGCCAGCAGTTTAATGGGACGGGGCAATCAGCCCCAGCATTTT.

The rearrangement joins TRBV7-2 to TRBJ2-7, with 11 bases identical to TRBD2. Germline V gene data show CDR1 as SGHTA and CDR2 as FQGNSA. The CDR3 totals 15 residues. V dropped 5 bases and J dropped 1; count of bases not matched to a gene: 4. The CDR3 region is CASSHRLAGSYEQYF. CDR3 in DNA: TGTGCCAGCAGCCATCGACTAGCGGGGTCCTACGAGCAGTACTTC.

The chain links TRBV12-3 or TRBV12-4 to TRBJ2-5, with D perhaps matching TRBD2 (6 bases). The CDR3 has 14 residues. V shed 6 bases and J shed 2 bases, with 13 bases lying between them. The CDR3: CASSPNSGQETQYF. For the CDR3, the DNA is TGTGCCAGCAGCCCCAATAGCGGACAAGAGACCCAGTACTTC.

This chain links TRBV4-2 with TRBJ2-5; 10 nucleotides align to TRBD2. CDR1 LGHNA and CDR2 YNFKEQ come from the germline V gene. This CDR3 comprises 16 residues. J gave up 2 bases and V 4 bases, and 7 bases lay outside the gene matches. CDR3 DNA sequence: TGTGCCAGCAGCCTAACCGGACTAGCGGTTCAAGAGACCCAGTACTTC. Protein sequence: CASSLTGLAVQETQYF.

As for this clonotype: Because it lacks the conserved phenylalanine or tryptophan at the end, this CDR3 is likely a read error. This chain joins TRBV7-9 and TRBJ2-5; 9 bases align to TRBD2. V lost 5 bases and J lost 2; bases outside the gene matches: 6. CDR1 and CDR2 from the germline V gene are SEHNR and FQNEAQ (reference sequence). This CDR3 contains 15 residues. The CDR3 DNA reads as TGTGCCAGCAGCCCTAGACTAGCGGAACAAGAGACCCAGTACCTC. Residues: CASSPRLAEQETQYL.

At least ten counts were recorded for this clonotype. The V and J genes are TRBV28 and TRBJ2-2; D is unresolved. The CDR3 contains 15 residues. Trimming pared 2 bases from V and 3 bases from J, leaving 10 bases between. The germline CDR1 and CDR2 sequences are MDHEN and SYDVKM. The chain's CDR3 is CASSLGQPYTGELFF. The CDR3 coding sequence is TGTGCCAGCAGTTTAGGTCAGCCCTACACCGGGGAGCTGTTTTTT.

This clonotype was detected only a few times. The V gene is TRBV7-9, the J gene TRBJ2-7; D uncertain. There are 13 residues in the CDR3. The germline CDR1 and CDR2 sequences are SEHNR and FQNEAQ (reference sequence). V lost 6 bases and J lost 0, with 9 bases in between. CDR3 sequence: CASSGPYSYEQYF. CDR3 DNA sequence: TGTGCCAGCAGTGGACCCTACTCCTACGAGCAGTACTTC.